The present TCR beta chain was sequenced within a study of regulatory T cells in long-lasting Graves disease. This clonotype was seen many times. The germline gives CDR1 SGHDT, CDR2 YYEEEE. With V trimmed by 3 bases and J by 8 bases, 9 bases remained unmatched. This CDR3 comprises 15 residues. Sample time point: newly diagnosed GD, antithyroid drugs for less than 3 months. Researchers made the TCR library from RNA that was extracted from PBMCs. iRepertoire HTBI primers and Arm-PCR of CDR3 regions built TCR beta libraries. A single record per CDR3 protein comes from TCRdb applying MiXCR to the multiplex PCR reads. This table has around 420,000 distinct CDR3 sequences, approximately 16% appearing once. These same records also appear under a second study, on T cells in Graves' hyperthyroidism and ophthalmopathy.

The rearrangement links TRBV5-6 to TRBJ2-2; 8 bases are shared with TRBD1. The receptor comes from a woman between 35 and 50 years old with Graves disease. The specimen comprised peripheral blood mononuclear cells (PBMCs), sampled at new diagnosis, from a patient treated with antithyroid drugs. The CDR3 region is CASSSVDRGSGELFF. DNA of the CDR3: TGTGCCAGCAGCTCGGTCGACAGGGGTTCGGGGGAGCTGTTTTTT. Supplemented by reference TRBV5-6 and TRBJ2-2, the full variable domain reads DAGVTQSPTHLIKTRGQQVTLRCSPKSGHDTVSWYQQALGQGPQFIFQYYEEEERQRGNFPDRFSGHQFPNYSSELNVNALLLGDSALYLCASSSVDRGSGELFFGEGSRLTVL.